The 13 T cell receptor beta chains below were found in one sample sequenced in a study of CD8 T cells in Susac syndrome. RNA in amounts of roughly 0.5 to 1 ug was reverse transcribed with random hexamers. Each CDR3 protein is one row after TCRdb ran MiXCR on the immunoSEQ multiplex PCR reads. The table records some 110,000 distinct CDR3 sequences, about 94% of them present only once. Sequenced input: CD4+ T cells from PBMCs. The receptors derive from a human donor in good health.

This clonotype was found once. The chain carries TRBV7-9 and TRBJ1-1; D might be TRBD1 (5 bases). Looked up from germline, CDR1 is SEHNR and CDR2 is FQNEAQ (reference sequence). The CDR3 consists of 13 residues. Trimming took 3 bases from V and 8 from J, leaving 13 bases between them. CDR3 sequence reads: CASSFTGLSEAFF. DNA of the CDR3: TGTGCCAGCAGCTTTACAGGACTGTCCGAAGCTTTCTTT.

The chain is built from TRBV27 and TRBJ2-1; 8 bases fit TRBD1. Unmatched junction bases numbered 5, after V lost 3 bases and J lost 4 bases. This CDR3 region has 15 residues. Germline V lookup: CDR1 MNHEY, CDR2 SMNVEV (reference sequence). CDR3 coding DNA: TGTGCCAGCAGTTTTGGACAGGGAGTTTACAATGAGCAGTTCTTC. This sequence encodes CASSFGQGVYNEQFF.

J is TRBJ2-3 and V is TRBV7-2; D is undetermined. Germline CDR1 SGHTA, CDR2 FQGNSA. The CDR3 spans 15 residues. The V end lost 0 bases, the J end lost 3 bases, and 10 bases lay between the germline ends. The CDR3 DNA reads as TGTGCCAGCAGCTTAGCGTCTGGAAGGACAGATACGCAGTATTTT. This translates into CASSLASGRTDTQYF.

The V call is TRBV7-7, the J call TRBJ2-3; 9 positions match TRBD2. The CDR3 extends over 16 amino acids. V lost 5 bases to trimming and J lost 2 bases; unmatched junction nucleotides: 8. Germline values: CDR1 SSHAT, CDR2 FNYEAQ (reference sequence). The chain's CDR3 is CASSTGTSRVTDTQYF. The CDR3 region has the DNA TGTGCCAGCAGCACAGGGACTAGCCGGGTCACAGATACGCAGTATTTT.

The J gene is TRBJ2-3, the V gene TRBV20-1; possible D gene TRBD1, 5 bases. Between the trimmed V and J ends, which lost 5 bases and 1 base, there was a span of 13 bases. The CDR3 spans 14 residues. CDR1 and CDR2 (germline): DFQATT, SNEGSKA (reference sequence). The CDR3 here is CSARVGHRTDTQYF. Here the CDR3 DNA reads TGCAGTGCTCGGGTCGGACACCGCACAGATACGCAGTATTTT.

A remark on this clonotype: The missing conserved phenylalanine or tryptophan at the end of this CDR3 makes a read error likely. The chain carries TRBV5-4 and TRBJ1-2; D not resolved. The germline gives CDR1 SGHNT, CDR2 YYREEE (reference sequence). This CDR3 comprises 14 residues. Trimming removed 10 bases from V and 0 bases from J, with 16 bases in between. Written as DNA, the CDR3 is TGTGCCTCCCGCACGAGGGAGGCTAACTATGGCTACACCCTC. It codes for CASRTREANYGYTL.

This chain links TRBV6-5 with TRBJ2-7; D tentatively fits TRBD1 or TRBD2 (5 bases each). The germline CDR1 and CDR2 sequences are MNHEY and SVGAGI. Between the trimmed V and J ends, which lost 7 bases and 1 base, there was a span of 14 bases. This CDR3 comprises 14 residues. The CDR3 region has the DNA TGTGCCAGCAAGACGGGACGCCTGTCCTACGAGCAGTACTTC. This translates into CASKTGRLSYEQYF.

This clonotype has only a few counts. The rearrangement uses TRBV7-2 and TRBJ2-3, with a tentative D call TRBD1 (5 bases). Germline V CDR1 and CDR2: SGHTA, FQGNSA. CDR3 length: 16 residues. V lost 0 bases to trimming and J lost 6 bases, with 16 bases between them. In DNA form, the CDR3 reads TGTGCCAGCAGCTTAGCCGGTAGCTCTGCAGGGGATACGCAGTATTTT. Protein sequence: CASSLAGSSAGDTQYF.

CDR3 DNA sequence: TGTGCCAGCAGTCGGACTAGCAGACAAGAGACCCAGTACTTC. As protein: CASSRTSRQETQYF. The chain employs TRBV12-3 or TRBV12-4 and TRBJ2-5; 8 nucleotides align to TRBD2. V lost 5 bases to trimming and J lost 2 bases; unmatched junction nucleotides: 4. The CDR3 has 14 residues.

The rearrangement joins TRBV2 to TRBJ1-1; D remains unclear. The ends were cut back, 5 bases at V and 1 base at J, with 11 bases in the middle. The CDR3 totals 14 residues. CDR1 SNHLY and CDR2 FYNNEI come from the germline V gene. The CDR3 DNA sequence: TGTGCCAGCAGTCGTTTAATAGGGAACACTGAAGCTTTCTTT. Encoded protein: CASSRLIGNTEAFF.

The DNA for the CDR3 is TGTGCCAGCAGTCAAGGACAGGGCTATGGCTACACCTTC. It encodes CASSQGQGYGYTF. V gene TRBV12-3 or TRBV12-4 combines with J gene TRBJ1-2; TRBD1 agrees at 8 bases. The CDR3 sequence is 13 residues long. Trimming removed 5 bases from V and 4 bases from J; junction bases left unmatched: 3.

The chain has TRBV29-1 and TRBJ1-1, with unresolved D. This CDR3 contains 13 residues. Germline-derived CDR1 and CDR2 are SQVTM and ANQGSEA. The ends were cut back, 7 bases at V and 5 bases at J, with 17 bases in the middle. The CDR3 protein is CSAEKGRQTEAFF. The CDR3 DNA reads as TGCAGCGCCGAGAAGGGAAGGCAAACTGAAGCTTTCTTT.

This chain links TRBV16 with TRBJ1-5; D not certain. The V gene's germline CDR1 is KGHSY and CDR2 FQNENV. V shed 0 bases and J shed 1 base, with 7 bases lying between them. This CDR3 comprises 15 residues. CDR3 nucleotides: TGTGCCAGCAGCCAATCCCGAGAGAGCAATCAGCCCCAGCATTTT. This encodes CASSQSRESNQPQHF.